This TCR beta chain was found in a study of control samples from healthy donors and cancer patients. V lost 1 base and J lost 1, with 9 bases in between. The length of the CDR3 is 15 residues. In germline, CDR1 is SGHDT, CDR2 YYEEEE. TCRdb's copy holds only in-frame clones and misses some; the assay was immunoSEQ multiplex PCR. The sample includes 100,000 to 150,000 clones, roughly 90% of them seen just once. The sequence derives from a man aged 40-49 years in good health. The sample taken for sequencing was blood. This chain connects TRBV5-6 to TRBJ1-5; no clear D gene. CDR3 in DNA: TGTGCCAGCAGCTTGTCAGTAGGGAGCAATCAGCCCCAGCATTTT. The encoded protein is CASSLSVGSNQPQHF.